This TCR beta chain was profiled in a study of beta chain features in type 1 diabetes. At the level of the study: The samples had roughly 110,000,000 sorted cells examined in all.

In regard to this clone: The antigen remains unidentified.

V was trimmed by 1 base and J by 5 bases, leaving 8 bases between them. Germline V lookup: CDR1 MDHEN, CDR2 SYDVKM. There are 13 residues in the CDR3. Sequenced material consisted of expressed TCRB transcripts (all of the isolated RNA was reverse transcribed). The repertoire was sequenced with immunoSEQ multiplex PCR; TCRdb's copy has only in-frame clones and lacks some. The sample holds some 25,000 clones, roughly 50% seen once. Study observations and caveats: For Type 1 diabetes patients, all four CD4+ subsets carried TCRB CDR3s that were moderately but significantly shorter. Shorter templates might be favored by PCR, and equally so in patients and in controls.

Central memory, naive, regulatory and stem cell-like memory CD4+ cells were sorted by CD45RO/CCR7/CD25/CD127/CD95/CD27. The chain combines TRBV28 with TRBJ1-1; tentatively, D is TRBD1 (6 bases). The sequence came from a woman younger than 30 with type 1 diabetes. The sample was Tregs from blood. The CDR3: CASSLSGVTEAFF. CDR3 DNA sequence: TGTGCCAGCAGTTTATCAGGGGTAACTGAAGCTTTCTTT.